This T cell receptor (beta chain) came from a study of blood T cell repertoires in COVID-19. Study overall: The study drew acute and convalescent COVID-19 samples from the United States, Italy and Spain. The cDNA or gDNA used as material had been derived from T cells, B-cell-depleted T cells, or PBMCs.

How the authors handled the data: Reference gene primers were amplified, and this amplification served to estimate nucleated cell counts. Sequencing used immunoSEQ multiplex PCR; TCRdb keeps in-frame clones, though not all of them. That table furnishes V, J and clone size, whereas the DNA furnished D and trimming. Of 140,000 to 150,000 clones listed, roughly 84% are singletons. This clone has a handful of counts. This clonotype was obtained from a human donor in a cohort sampled during active COVID-19. The sequenced sample consisted of peripheral blood.

The CDR3 DNA sequence: TGTGCCACCCGACAGGGATCCCGTGGCTACACCTTC. Its protein is CATRQGSRGYTF. This chain connects TRBV28 to TRBJ1-2, with 7 bases identical to TRBD1. This CDR3 contains 12 residues. Germline lookup yields CDR1 MDHEN and CDR2 SYDVKM. V lost 10 bases and J lost 7; bases outside the gene matches: 9.